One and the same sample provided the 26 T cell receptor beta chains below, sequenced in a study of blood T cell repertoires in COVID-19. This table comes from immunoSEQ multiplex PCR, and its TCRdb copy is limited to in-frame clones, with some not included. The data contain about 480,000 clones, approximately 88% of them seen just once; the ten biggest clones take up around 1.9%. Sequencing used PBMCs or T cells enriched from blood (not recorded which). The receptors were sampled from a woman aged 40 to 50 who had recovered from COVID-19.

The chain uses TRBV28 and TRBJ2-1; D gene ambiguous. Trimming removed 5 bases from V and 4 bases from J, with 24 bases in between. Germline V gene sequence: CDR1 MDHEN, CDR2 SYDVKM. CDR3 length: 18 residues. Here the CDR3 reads CASSVNKFRVLMYNEQFF. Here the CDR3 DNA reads TGTGCCAGCAGTGTCAACAAATTCCGGGTCTTGATGTACAATGAGCAGTTCTTC.

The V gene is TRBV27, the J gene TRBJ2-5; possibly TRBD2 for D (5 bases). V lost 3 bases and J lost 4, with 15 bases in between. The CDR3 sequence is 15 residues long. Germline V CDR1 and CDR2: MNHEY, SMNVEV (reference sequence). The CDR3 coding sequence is TGTGCCAGCAGTTTGAGAGGGAGCTTAGGAGAGACCCAGTACTTC. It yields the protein CASSLRGSLGETQYF.

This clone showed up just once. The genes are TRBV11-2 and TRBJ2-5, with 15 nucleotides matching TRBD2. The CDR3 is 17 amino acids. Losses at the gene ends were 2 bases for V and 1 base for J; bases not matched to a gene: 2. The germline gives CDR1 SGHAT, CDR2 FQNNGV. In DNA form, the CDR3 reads TGTGCCAGCAGCTTACGGACTAGCGGGAGGGTCCAAGAGACCCAGTACTTC. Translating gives CASSLRTSGRVQETQYF. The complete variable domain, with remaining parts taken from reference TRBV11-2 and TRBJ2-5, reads EAGVAQSPRYKIIEKRQSVAFWCNPISGHATLYWYQQILGQGPKLLIQFQNNGVVDDSQLPKDRFSAERLKGVDSTLKIQPAKLEDSAVYLCASSLRTSGRVQETQYFGPGTRLLVL.

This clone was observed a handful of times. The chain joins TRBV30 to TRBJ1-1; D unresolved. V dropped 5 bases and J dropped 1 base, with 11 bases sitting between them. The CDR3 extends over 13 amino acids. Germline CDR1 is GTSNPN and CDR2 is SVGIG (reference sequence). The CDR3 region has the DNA TGTGCCTGGGAGGCAGGCTCGAACACTGAAGCTTTCTTT. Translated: CAWEAGSNTEAFF.

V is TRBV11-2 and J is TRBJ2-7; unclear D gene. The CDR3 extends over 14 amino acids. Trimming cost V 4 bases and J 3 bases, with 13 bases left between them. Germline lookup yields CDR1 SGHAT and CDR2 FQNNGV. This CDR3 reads CASSSVRRLYEQYF. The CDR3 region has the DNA TGTGCCAGCAGCTCGGTACGCAGGCTCTACGAGCAGTACTTC.

The CDR3 region has the DNA TGTGCCAGCAGCCAACTTACAGCCCAAGAGACCCAGTACTTC. Translated, it gives CASSQLTAQETQYF. J is TRBJ2-5 and V is TRBV3-1 (or the pseudogene TRBV3-2); D is uncertain. Deletions cut 2 bases from V and 1 base from J, with 8 bases between. In germline, CDR1 is LGHDT, CDR2 YNNKEL (reference sequence). This CDR3 has 14 amino acids.

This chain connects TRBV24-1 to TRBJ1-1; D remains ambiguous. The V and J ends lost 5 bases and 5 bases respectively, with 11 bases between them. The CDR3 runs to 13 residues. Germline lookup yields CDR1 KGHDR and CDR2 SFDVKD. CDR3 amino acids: CATSGPPETEAFF. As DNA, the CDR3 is TGTGCCACCAGTGGCCCCCCAGAAACTGAAGCTTTCTTT.

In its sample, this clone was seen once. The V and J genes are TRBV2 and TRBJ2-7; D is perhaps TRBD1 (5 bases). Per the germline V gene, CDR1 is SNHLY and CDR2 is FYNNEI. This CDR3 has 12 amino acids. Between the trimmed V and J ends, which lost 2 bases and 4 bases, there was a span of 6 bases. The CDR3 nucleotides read TGTGCCAGCAGTGAAACAGGATACGAGCAGTACTTC. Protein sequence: CASSETGYEQYF. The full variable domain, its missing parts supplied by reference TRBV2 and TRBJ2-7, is EPEVTQTPSHQVTQMGQEVILRCVPISNHLYFYWYRQILGQKVEFLVSFYNNEISEKSEIFDDQFSVERPDGSNFTLKIRSTKLEDSAMYFCASSETGYEQYFGPGTRLTVT.

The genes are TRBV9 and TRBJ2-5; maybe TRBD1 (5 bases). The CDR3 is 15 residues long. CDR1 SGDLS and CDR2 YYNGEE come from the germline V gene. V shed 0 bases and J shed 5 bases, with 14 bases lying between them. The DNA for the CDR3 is TGTGCCAGCAGCGTAGGGGGCAGACCAATCGAGACCCAGTACTTC. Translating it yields CASSVGGRPIETQYF.

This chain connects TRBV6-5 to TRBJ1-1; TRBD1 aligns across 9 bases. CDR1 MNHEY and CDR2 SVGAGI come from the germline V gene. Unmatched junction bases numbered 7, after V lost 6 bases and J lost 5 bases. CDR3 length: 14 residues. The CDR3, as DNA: TGTGCCAGCAGCTCGGGACAGGGATCAACTGAAGCTTTCTTT. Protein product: CASSSGQGSTEAFF.

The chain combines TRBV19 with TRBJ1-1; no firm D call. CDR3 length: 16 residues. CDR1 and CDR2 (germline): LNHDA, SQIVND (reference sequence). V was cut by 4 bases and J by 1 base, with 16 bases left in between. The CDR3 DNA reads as TGTGCCAGTAGTACCTTACGACATATGGGGAACACTGAAGCTTTCTTT. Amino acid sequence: CASSTLRHMGNTEAFF.

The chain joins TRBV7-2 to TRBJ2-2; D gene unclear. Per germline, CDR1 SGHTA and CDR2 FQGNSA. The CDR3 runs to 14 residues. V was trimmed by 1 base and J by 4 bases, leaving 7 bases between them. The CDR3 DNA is TGTGCCAGCAGCTTAGAGACTCTCACCGGGGAGCTGTTTTTT. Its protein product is CASSLETLTGELFF.

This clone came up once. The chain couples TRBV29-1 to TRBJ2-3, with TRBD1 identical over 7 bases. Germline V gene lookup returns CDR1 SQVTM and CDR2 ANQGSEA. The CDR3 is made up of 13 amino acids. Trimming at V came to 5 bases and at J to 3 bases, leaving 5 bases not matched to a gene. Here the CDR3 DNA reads TGCAGCGTTAAGGGGGCGCTTACAGATACGCAGTATTTT. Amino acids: CSVKGALTDTQYF.

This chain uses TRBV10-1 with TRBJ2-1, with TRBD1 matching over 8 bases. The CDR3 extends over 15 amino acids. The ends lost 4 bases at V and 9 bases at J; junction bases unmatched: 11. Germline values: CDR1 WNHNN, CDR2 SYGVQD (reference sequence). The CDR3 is CASSANRQGTGEQFF. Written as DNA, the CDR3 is TGCGCCAGCAGTGCCAATAGACAGGGGACGGGTGAGCAGTTCTTC.

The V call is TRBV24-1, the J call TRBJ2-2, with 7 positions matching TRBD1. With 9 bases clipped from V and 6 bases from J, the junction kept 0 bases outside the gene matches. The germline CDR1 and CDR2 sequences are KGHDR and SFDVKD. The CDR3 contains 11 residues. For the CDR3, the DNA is TGTGCCACCCAGGGGGCCGGGGAGCTGTTTTTT. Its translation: CATQGAGELFF.

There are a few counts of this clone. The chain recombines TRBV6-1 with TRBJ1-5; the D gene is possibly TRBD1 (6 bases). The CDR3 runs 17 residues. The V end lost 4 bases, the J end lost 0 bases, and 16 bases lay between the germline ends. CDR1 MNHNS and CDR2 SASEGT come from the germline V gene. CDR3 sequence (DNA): TGTGCCAGCAGTGCGGTAGAGGGGGGGTATAGCAATCAGCCCCAGCATTTT. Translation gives CASSAVEGGYSNQPQHF.

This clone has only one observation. CDR3 nucleotide sequence: TGTGCCAGCAGCCTACTGACAGGGGGCGGTGGCTACACCTTC. Translating it yields CASSLLTGGGGYTF. This chain uses TRBV11-2 with TRBJ1-2, with TRBD1 matching 10 bases. J gave up 7 bases and V 5 bases, and 7 bases lay outside the gene matches. CDR1 and CDR2 from the germline V gene are SGHAT and FQNNGV. This CDR3 spans 14 amino acids. The full variable domain, completed using reference TRBV11-2 and TRBJ1-2, is EAGVAQSPRYKIIEKRQSVAFWCNPISGHATLYWYQQILGQGPKLLIQFQNNGVVDDSQLPKDRFSAERLKGVDSTLKIQPAKLEDSAVYLCASSLLTGGGGYTFGSGTRLTVV.

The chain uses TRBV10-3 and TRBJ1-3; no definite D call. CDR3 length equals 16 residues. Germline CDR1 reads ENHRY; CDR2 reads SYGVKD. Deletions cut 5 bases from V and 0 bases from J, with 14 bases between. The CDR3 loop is CAISSYGSDSGNTIYF. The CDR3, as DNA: TGTGCCATCAGTTCATACGGGAGCGACTCTGGAAACACCATATATTTT.

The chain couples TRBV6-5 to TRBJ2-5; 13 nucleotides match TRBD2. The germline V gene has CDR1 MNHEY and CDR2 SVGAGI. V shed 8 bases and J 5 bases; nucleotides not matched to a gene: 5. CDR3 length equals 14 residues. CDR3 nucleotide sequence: TGTGCCAGCCCGGGACTAGCGGGACGCGAGACCCAGTACTTC. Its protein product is CASPGLAGRETQYF.

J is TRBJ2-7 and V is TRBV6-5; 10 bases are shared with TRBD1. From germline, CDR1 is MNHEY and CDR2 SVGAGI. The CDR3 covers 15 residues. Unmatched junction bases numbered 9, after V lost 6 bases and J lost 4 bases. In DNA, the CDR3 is TGTGCCAGCAGACACCTCTCGGGACAGGGGTACGAGCAGTACTTC. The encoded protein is CASRHLSGQGYEQYF.

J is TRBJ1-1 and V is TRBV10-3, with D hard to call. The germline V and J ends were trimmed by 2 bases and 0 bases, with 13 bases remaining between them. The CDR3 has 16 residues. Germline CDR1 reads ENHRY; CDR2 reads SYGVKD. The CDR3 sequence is CAISEIWGEMNTEAFF. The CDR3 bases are TGTGCCATCAGTGAGATCTGGGGAGAGATGAACACTGAAGCTTTCTTT.

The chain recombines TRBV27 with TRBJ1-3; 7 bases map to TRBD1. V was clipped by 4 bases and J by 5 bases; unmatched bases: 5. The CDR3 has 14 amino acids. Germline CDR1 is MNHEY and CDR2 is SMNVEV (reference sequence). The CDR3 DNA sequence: TGTGCCAGCAGTTCCGACAGGGCGAGAAACACCATATATTTT. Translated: CASSSDRARNTIYF.

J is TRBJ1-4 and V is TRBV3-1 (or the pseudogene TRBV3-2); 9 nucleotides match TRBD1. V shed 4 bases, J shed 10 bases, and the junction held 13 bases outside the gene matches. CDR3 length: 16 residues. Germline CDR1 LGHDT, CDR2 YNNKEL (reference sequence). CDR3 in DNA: TGTGCCAGCAGCCTCGGTGTGGGACAGGGCGATGGAAAACTGTTTTTT. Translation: CASSLGVGQGDGKLFF.

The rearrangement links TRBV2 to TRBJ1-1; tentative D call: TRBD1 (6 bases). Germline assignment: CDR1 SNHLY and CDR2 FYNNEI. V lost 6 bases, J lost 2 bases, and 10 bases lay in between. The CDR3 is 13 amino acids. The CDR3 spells CASRGQSNTEAFF. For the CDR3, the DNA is TGTGCCAGCAGAGGACAGTCTAACACTGAAGCTTTCTTT.

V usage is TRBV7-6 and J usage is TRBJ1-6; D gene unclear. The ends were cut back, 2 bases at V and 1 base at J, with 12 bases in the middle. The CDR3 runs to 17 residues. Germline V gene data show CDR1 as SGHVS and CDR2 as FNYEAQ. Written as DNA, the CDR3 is TGTGCCAGCAGCTTATGGGCTCGGGGTTCCTATAATTCACCCCTCCACTTT. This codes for CASSLWARGSYNSPLHF.

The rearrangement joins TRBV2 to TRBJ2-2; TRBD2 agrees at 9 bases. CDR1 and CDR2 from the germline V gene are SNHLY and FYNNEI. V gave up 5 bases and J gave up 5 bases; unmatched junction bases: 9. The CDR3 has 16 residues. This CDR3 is CASSPSGKFATGELFF. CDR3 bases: TGTGCCAGCAGTCCTAGCGGGAAGTTTGCTACCGGGGAGCTGTTTTTT.